This T cell receptor (beta chain) originates from a study of response to subunit inactivated influenza vaccine. General study results and limits: Authors suggested each seasonal influenza vaccination recruits few new T cells.

This clonotype has ten or more counts. Its antigen is as yet unknown. Germline V gene lookup returns CDR1 LNHNV and CDR2 YYDKDF (reference sequence). CDR3 length: 17 residues. The V end was cut by 0 bases, the J end by 3 bases, with 16 bases between. TCRdb re-derived calls from the RT-PCR reads in MiXCR, one entry per CDR3 protein. The sample holds fewer than 700,000 distinct CDR3 sequences, under 15% seen once. Source: PBMCs from blood, taken around seven weeks after vaccination. The TCR comes from a man aged 50 to 60 who received an inactivated influenza vaccine. The chain joins TRBV15 to TRBJ2-3; D is perhaps TRBD2 (6 bases). CDR3 nucleotides: TGTGCCACCAGCAGAGATTTCCCGGGAGTCGAGACAGATACGCAGTATTTT. Encoded protein: CATSRDFPGVETDTQYF.